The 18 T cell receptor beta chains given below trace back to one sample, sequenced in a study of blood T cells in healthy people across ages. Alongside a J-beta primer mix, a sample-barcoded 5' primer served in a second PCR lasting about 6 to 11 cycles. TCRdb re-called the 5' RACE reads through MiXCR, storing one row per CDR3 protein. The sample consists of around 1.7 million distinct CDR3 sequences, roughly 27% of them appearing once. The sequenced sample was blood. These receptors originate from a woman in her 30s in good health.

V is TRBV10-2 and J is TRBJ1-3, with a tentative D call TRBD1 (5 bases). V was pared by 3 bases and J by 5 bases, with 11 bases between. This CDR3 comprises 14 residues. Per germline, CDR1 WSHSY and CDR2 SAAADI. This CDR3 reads CASSDGTARNTIYF. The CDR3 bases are TGCGCCAGCAGTGATGGGACTGCGAGAAACACCATATATTTT.

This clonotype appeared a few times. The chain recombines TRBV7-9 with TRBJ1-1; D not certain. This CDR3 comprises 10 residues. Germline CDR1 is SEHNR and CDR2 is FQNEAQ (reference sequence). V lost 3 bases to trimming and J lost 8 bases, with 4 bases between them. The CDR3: CASSFREAFF. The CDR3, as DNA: TGTGCCAGCAGCTTCCGAGAAGCTTTCTTT.

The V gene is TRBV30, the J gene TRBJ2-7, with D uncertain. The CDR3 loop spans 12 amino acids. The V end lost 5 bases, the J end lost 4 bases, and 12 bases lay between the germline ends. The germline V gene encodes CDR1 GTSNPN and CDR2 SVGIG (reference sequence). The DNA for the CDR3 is TGTGCCTGGGGTCAAACGGTATACGAGCAGTACTTC. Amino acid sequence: CAWGQTVYEQYF.

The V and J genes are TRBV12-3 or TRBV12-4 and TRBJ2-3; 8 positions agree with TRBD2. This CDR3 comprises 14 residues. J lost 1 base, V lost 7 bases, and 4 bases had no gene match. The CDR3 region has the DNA TGTGCCAGCATAACTAGCGGAGGCACAGATACGCAGTATTTT. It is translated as CASITSGGTDTQYF.

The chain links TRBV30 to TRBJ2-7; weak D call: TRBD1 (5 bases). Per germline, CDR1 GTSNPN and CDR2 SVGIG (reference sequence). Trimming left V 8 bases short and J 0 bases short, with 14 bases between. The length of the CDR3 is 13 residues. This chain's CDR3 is CASKGKSSYEQYF. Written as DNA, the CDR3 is TGTGCCAGCAAGGGGAAAAGCTCCTACGAGCAGTACTTC.

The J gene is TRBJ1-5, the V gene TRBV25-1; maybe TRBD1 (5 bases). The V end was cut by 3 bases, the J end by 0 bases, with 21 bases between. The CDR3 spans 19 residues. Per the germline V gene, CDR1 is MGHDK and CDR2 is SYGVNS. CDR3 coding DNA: TGTGCCAGCAGTGACTTTAGCAGGGAAGGGGAGTATAGCAATCAGCCCCAGCATTTT. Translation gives CASSDFSREGEYSNQPQHF.

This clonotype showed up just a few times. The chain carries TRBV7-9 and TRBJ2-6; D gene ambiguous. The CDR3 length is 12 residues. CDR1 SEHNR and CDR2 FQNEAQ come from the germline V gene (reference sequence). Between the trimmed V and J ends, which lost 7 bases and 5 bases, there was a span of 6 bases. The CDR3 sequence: CASTTRANVLTF. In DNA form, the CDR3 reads TGTGCCAGCACTACTAGGGCCAACGTCCTGACTTTC.

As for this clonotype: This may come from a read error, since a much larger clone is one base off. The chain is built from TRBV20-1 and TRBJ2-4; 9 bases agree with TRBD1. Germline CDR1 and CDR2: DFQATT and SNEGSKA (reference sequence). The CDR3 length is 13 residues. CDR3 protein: CCKAIGTGTIQYF. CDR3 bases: TGCTGTAAAGCGATCGGGACAGGGACCATTCAGTACTTC.

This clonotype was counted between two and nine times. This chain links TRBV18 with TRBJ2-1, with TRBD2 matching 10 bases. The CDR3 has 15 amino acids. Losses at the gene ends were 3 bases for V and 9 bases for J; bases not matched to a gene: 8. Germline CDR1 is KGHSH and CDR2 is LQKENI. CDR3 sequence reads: CASSPLAGVEGEQFF. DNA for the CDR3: TGTGCCAGCTCACCCCTAGCGGGAGTTGAAGGTGAGCAGTTCTTC.

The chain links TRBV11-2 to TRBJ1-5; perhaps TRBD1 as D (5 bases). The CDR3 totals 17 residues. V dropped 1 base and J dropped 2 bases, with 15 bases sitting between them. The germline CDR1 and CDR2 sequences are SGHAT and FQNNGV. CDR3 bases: TGTGCCAGCAGCTTAGGGTCAGGGCGGAGGGGCAATCAGCCCCAGCATTTT. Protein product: CASSLGSGRRGNQPQHF.

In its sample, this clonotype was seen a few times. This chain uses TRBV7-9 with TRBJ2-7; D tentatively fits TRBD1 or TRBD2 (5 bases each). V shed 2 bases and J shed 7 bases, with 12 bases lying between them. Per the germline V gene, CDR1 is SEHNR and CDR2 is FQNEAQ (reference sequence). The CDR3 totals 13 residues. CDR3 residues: CASSLREGREQYF. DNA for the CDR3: TGTGCCAGCAGCTTAAGAGAGGGGCGGGAGCAGTACTTC.

In DNA, the CDR3 is TGCGCCAGCAGCTTCGTGGAAGGGATCTATGGCTACACCTTC. Translated: CASSFVEGIYGYTF. This rearrangement joins TRBV5-1 to TRBJ1-2; D unclear. V was shortened by 2 bases and J by 4 bases, with 12 bases between the two germline ends. Germline CDR1 and CDR2: SGHRS and YFSETQ. The CDR3 has 14 residues.

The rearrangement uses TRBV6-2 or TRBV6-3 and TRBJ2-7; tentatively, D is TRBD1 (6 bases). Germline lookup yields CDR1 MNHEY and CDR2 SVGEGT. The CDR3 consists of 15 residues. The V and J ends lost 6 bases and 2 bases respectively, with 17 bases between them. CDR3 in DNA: TGTGCCAGCAGGGATACCGGGACATCCCCCTACGAGCAGTACTTC. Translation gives CASRDTGTSPYEQYF.

The CDR3 coding sequence is TGCAGTGCTAGCTGGGACAGGGGGGAGACTAATGAAAAACTGTTTTTT. It is translated as CSASWDRGETNEKLFF. The rearrangement uses TRBV20-1 and TRBJ1-4; TRBD1 agrees at 11 bases. The CDR3 consists of 16 residues. Germline CDR1 reads DFQATT; CDR2 reads SNEGSKA (reference sequence). The V and J ends lost 3 bases and 2 bases, in that order; junction bases with no gene match: 5.

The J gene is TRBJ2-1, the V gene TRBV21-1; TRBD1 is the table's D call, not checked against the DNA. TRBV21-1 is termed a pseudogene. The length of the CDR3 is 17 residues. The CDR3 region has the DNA TGTGCCAGCAGCAAGTCAAGGTGGGACGCAACTAACAATGAGCAGTTCTTC. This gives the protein CASSKSRWDATNNEQFF.

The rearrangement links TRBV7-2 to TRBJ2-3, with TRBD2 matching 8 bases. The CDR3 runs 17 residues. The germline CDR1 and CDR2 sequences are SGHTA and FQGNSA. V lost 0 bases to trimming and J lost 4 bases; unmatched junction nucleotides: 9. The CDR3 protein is CASSLARFGGAPDTQYF. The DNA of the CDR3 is TGTGCCAGCAGCTTAGCGCGTTTCGGGGGGGCCCCAGATACGCAGTATTTT.

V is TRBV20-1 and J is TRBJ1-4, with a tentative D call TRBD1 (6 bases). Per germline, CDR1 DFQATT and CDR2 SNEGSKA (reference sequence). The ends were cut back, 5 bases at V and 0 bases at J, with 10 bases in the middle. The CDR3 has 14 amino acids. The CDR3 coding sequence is TGCAGTGCTGTCCGGGGGCCAACTAATGAAAAACTGTTTTTT. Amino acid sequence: CSAVRGPTNEKLFF.

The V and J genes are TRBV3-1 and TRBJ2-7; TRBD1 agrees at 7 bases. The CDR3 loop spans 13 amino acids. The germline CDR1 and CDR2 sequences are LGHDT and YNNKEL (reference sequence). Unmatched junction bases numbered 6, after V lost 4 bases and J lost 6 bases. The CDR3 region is CASSRTTGVEQYF. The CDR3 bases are TGTGCCAGCAGCCGAACCACAGGGGTCGAGCAGTACTTC.